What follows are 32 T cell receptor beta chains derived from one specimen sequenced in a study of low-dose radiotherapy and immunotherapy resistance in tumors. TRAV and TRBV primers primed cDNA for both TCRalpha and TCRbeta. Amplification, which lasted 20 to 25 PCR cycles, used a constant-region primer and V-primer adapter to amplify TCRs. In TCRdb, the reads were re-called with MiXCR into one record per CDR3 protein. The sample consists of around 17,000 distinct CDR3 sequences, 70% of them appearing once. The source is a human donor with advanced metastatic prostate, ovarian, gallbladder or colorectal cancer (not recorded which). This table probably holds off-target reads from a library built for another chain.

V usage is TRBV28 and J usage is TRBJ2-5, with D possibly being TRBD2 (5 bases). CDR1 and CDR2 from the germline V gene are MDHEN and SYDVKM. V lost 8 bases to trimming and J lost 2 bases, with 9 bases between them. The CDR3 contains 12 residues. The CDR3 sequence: CASSSQQETQYF. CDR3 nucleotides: TGTGCCAGCTCTAGCCAGCAAGAGACCCAGTACTTC.

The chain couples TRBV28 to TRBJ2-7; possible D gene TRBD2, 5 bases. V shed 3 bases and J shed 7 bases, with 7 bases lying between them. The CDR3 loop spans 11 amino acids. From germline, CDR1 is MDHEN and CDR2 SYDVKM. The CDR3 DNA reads TGTGCCAGCAGTTTTGAGCGGGAGCAGTACTTC. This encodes CASSFEREQYF.

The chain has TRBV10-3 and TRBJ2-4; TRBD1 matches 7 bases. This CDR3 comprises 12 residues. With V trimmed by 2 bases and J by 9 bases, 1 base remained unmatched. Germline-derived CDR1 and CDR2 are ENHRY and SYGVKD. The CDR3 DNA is TGTGCCATCAGTGAGGCAGGGGGCATTCAGTACTTC. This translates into CAISEAGGIQYF.

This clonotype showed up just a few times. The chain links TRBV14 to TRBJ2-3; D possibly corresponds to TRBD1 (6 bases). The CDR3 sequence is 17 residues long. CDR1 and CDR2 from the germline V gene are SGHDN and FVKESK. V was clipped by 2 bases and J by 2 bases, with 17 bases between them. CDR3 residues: CASSQYFGQRITDTQYF. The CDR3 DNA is TGTGCCAGCAGCCAATACTTTGGACAGCGAATCACAGATACGCAGTATTTT.

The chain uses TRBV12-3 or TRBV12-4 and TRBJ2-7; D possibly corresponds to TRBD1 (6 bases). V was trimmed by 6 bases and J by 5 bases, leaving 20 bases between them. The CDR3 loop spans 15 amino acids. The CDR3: CASSDSQGIRHEQYF. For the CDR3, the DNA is TGTGCCAGCAGCGACTCCCAGGGGATCCGGCACGAGCAGTACTTC.

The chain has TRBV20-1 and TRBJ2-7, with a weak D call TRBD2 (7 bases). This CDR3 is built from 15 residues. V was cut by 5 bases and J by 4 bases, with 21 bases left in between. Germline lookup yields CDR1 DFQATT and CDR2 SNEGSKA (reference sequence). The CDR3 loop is CSAGGGGGSRYEQYF. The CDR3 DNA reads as TGCAGTGCTGGAGGGGGGGGAGGGTCCCGATACGAGCAGTACTTC.

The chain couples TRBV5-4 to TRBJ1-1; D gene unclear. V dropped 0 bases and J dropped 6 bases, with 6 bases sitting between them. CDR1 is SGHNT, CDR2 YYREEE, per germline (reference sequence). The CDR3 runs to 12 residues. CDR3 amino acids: CASSLGAAEAFF. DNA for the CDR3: TGTGCCAGCAGCTTGGGGGCGGCTGAAGCTTTCTTT. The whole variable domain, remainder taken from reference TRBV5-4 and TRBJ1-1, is ETGVTQSPTHLIKTRGQQVTLRCSSQSGHNTVSWYQQALGQGPQFIFQYYREEENGRGNFPPRFSGLQFPNYSSELNVNALELDDSALYLCASSLGAAEAFFGQGTRLTVV.

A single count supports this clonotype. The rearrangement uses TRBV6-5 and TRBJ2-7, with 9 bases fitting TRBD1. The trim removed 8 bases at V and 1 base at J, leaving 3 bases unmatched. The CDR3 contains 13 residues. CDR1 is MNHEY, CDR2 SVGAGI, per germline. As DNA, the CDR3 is TGTGCCAGCTTGGGGACAGGGTCCTACGAGCAGTACTTC. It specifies CASLGTGSYEQYF.

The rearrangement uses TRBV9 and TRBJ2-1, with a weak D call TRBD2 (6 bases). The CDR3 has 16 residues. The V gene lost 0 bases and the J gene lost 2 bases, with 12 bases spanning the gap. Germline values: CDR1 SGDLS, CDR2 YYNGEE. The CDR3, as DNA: TGTGCCAGCAGCGTAGCGCTAGCGCGGACCTACAATGAGCAGTTCTTC. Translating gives CASSVALARTYNEQFF.

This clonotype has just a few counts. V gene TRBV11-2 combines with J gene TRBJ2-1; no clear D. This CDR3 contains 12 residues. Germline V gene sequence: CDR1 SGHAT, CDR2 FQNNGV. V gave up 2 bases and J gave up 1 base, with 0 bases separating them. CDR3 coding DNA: TGTGCCAGCAGCTTATCCTACAATGAGCAGTTCTTC. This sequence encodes CASSLSYNEQFF.

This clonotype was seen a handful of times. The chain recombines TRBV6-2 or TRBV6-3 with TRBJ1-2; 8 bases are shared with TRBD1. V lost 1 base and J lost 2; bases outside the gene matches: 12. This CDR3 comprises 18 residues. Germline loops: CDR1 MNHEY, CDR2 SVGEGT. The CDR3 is CASSYFRDRRRQNYGYTF. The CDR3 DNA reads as TGTGCCAGCAGTTACTTCCGGGACAGGCGACGTCAAAACTATGGCTACACCTTC.

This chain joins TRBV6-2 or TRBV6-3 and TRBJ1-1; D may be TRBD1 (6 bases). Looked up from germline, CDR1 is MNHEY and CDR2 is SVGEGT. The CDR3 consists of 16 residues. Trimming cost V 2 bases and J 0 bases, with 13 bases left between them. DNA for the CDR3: TGTGCCAGCAGTTACGGTTACAGGGTCATGAACACTGAAGCTTTCTTT. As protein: CASSYGYRVMNTEAFF.

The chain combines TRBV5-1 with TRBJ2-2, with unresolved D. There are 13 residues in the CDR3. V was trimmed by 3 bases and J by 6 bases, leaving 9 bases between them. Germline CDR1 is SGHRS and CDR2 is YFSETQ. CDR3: CASSWAGAGELFF. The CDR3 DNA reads TGCGCCAGCAGCTGGGCAGGCGCCGGGGAGCTGTTTTTT.

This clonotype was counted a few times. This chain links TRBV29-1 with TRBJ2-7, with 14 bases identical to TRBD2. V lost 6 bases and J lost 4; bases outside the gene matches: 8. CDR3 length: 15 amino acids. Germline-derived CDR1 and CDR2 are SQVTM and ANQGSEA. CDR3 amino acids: CSVAGTSGSAYEQYF. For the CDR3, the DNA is TGCAGCGTAGCTGGGACTAGCGGGAGCGCGTACGAGCAGTACTTC.

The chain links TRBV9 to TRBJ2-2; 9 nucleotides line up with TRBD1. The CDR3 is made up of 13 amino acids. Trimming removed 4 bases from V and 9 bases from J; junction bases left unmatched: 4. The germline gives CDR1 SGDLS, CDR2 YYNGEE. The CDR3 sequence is CASSKQGAWELFF. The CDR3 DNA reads TGTGCCAGCAGCAAACAGGGGGCCTGGGAGCTGTTTTTT.

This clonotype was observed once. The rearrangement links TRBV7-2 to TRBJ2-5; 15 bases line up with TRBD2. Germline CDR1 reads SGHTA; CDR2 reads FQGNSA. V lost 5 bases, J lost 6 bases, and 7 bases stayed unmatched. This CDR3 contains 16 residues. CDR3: CASSVEGLAGGQTQYF. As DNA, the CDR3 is TGTGCCAGCAGCGTCGAGGGACTAGCGGGGGGACAGACCCAGTACTTC.

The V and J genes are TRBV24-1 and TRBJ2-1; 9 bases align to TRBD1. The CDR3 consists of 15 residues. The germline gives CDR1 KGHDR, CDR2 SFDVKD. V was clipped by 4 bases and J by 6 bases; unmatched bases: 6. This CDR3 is CATSEPGTGSNEQFF. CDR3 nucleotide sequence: TGTGCCACCAGTGAACCTGGGACAGGGTCCAATGAGCAGTTCTTC.

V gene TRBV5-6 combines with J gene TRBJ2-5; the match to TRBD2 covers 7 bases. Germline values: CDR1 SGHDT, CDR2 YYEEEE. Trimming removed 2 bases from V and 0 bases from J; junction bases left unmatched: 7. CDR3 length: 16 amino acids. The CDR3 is CASSFYGSGYQETQYF. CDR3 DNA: TGTGCCAGCAGCTTTTATGGTAGCGGGTACCAAGAGACCCAGTACTTC.

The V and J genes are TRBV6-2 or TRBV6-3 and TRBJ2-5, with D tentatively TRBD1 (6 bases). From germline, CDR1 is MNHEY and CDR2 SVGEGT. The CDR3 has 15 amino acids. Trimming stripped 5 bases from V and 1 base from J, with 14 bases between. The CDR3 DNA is TGTGCCAGCAGTGACCGGACAGCAGGCCAAGAGACCCAGTACTTC. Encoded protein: CASSDRTAGQETQYF.

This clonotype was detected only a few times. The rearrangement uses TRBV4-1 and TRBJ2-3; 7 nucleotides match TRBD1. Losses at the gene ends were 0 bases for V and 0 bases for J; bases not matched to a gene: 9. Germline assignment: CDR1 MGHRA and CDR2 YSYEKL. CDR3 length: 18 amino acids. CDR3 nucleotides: TGCGCCAGCAGCCAAGATACCAGGGGGTACATCAGCACAGATACGCAGTATTTT. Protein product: CASSQDTRGYISTDTQYF.

CDR3 residues: CSANPPSLGHEQFF. The CDR3 DNA sequence: TGCAGTGCGAACCCCCCCAGCCTTGGCCATGAGCAGTTCTTC. The chain has TRBV20-1 and TRBJ2-1, with unresolved D. Trimming removed 6 bases from V and 8 bases from J, with 20 bases in between. The CDR3 runs 14 residues. Germline V gives CDR1 DFQATT, CDR2 SNEGSKA (reference sequence).

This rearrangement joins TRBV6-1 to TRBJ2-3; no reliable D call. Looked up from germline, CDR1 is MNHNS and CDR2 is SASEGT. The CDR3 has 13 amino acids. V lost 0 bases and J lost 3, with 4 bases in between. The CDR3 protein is CASSEAWTDTQYF. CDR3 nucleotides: TGTGCCAGCAGTGAAGCGTGGACAGATACGCAGTATTTT.

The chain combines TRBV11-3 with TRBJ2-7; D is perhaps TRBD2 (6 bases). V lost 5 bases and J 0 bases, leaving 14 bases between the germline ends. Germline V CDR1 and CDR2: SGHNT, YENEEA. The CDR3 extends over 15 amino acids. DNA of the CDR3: TGTGCCAGCAGCCAGAGCGGGTTCGGCTCCTACGAGCAGTACTTC. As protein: CASSQSGFGSYEQYF. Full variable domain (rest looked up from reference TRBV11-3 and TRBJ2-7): EAGVVQSPRYKIIEKKQPVAFWCNPISGHNTLYWYLQNLGQGPELLIRYENEEAVDDSQLPKDRFSAERLKGVDSTLKIQPAELGDSAVYLCASSQSGFGSYEQYFGPGTRLTVT.

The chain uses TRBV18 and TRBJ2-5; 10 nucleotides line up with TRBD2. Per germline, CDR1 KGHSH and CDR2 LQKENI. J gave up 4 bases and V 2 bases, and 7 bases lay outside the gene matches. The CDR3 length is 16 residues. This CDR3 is CASSPAVPSGRETQYF. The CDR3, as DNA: TGTGCCAGCTCACCAGCCGTCCCTAGCGGGAGAGAGACCCAGTACTTC.

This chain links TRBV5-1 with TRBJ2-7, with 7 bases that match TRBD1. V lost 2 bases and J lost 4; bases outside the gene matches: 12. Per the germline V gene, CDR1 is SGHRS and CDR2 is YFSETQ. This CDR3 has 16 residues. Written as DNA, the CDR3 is TGCGCCAGCAGCTTAACAGGACAGGTCTATCTTTACGAGCAGTACTTC. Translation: CASSLTGQVYLYEQYF.

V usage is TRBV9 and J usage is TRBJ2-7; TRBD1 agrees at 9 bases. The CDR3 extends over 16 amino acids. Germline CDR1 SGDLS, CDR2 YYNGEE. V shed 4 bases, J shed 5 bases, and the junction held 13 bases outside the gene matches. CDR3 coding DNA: TGTGCCAGCAGCAAGTTACAGGGGGCGCGTATTCACGAGCAGTACTTC. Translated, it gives CASSKLQGARIHEQYF.

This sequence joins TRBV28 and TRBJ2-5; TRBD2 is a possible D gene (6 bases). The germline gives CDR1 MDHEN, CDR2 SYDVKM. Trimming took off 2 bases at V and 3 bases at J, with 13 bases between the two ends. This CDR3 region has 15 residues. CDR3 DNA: TGTGCCAGCAGTTTAGGCCTGACTAGAAAAGAGACCCAGTACTTC. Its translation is CASSLGLTRKETQYF. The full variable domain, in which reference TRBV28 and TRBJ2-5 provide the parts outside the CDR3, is DVKVTQSSRYLVKRTGEKVFLECVQDMDHENMFWYRQDPGLGLRLIYFSYDVKMKEKGDIPEGYSVSREKKERFSLILESASTNQTSMYLCASSLGLTRKETQYFGPGTRLLVL.

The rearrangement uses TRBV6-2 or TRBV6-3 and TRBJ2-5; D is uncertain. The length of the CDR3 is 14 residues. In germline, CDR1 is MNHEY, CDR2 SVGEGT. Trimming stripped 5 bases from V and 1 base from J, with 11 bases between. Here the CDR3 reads CASSPGARQETQYF. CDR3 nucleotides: TGTGCCAGCAGTCCCGGAGCACGCCAAGAGACCCAGTACTTC.

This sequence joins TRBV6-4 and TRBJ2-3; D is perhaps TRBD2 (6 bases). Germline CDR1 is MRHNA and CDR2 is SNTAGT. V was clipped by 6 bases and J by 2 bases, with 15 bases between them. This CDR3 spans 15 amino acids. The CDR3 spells CASRPRGAPTDTQYF. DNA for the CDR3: TGTGCCAGCAGGCCGCGCGGGGCCCCCACAGATACGCAGTATTTT.

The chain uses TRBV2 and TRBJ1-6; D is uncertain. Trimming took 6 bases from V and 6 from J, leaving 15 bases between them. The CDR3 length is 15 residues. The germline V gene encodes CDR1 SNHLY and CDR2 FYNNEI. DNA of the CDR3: TGTGCCAGCAGGCGTGAGAGACACACTAATTCACCCCTCCACTTT. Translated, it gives CASRRERHTNSPLHF.

The CDR3 sequence is CASRRGGGAAHEQYF. CDR3 in DNA: TGTGCCAGCAGACGTGGGGGGGGCGCGGCCCACGAGCAGTACTTC. This chain connects TRBV6-2 or TRBV6-3 to TRBJ2-7, with D possibly being TRBD2 (7 bases). CDR1 and CDR2 from the germline V gene are MNHEY and SVGEGT. Trimming took off 6 bases at V and 5 bases at J, with 20 bases between the two ends. The CDR3 sequence is 15 residues long.

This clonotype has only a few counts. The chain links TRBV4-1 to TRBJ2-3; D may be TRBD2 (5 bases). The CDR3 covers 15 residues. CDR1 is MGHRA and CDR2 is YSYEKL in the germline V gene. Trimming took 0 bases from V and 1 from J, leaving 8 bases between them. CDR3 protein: CASSQDGSGTDTQYF. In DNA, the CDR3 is TGCGCCAGCAGCCAAGACGGTAGCGGCACAGATACGCAGTATTTT.